This is a list of T cell receptor beta chains from one sample in a study of cytomegalovirus exposure and HLA in healthy donors. Clones were read by immunoSEQ multiplex PCR, and TCRdb kept only the in-frame ones, dropping some. The table lists 100,000 to 150,000 clones, under 85% of them singletons. What was sequenced was PBMCs. Receptor source: a boy aged 5-17 years in good health and CMV-seronegative. The CDR3 runs from the conserved cysteine through the conserved F or W. D genes are given only for firm matches. Only some rows state a clone size, as once, few, many or a class for expanded clones.

clone size	D gene	V gene	J gene	CDR3 protein	CDR3 DNA
NA	TRBD1	TRBV27	TRBJ1-1	CASSSRQGMNTEAFF	TGTGCCAGCAGTTCCCGACAGGGCATGAACACTGAAGCTTTCTTT
once	TRBD1	TRBV7-8	TRBJ1-4	CASSLGDRDNEKLFF	TGTGCCAGCAGCTTAGGAGACAGGGATAATGAAAAACTGTTTTTT
NA	TRBD1	TRBV5-4	TRBJ1-2	CASSSNPGQGPGYTF	TGTGCCAGCAGCTCCAACCCGGGACAGGGGCCTGGCTACACCTTC
NA	NA	TRBV2	TRBJ1-1	CASSPAMEAFF	TGTGCCAGCAGTCCTGCGATGGAAGCTTTCTTT
NA	TRBD1	TRBV6-6	TRBJ1-2	CASSSLTGRYGYTF	TGTGCCAGCAGTTCGCTGACAGGGCGCTATGGCTACACCTTC
NA	NA	TRBV19	TRBJ1-4	CASSIGGLGEKLFF	TGTGCCAGTAGTATAGGGGGCTTAGGTGAAAAACTGTTTTTT
NA	TRBD1	TRBV7-9	TRBJ1-5	CASSRTGGEPQHF	TGTGCCAGCAGCCGGACAGGGGGAGAGCCCCAGCATTTT
NA	NA	TRBV5-5	TRBJ1-5	CASSLATDLAGQPQHF	TGTGCCAGCAGCTTGGCCACCGACCTCGCAGGTCAGCCCCAGCATTTT
NA	TRBD1	TRBV5-1	TRBJ1-5	CASSLRGGTNQPQHF	TGCGCCAGCAGCTTAAGAGGGGGCACCAATCAGCCCCAGCATTTT
NA	NA	TRBV29-1	TRBJ1-1	CSSEWGGEAFF	TGCAGCTCTGAATGGGGGGGTGAAGCTTTCTTT
NA	NA	TRBV10-3	TRBJ1-1	CAISDRANTEAFF	TGTGCCATCAGTGACAGGGCGAACACTGAAGCTTTCTTT
NA	TRBD1	TRBV12-5	TRBJ2-1	CASGSGTGEVSYNEQFF	TGTGCTAGTGGTTCCGGGACAGGGGAGGTCTCCTACAATGAGCAGTTCTTC
NA	TRBD2	TRBV30	TRBJ2-7	CAWSVEREGFYEQYF	TGTGCCTGGAGTGTGGAGCGGGAGGGGTTCTACGAGCAGTACTTC
NA	NA	TRBV7-9	TRBJ2-1	CASSLGSRSNEQFF	TGTGCCAGCAGCTTAGGGTCCAGGTCCAATGAGCAGTTCTTC
NA	TRBD2	TRBV9	TRBJ2-3	CASSAGTIPTPGGHTQYF	TGTGCCAGCAGCGCCGGGACTATCCCAACCCCGGGCGGACATACGCAGTATTTT
NA	TRBD2	TRBV7-2	TRBJ2-3	CASSLGTSDDTQYF	TGTGCCAGCAGCTTAGGGACTAGCGATGATACGCAGTATTTT
NA	NA	TRBV27	TRBJ1-2	CASSLLPGDYGYTF	TGTGCCAGCAGTTTACTGCCGGGAGACTATGGCTACACCTTC
NA	NA	TRBV6-5	TRBJ1-1	CASSSQGNTEAFF	TGTGCCAGCAGTTCACAGGGGAACACTGAAGCTTTCTTT
few	TRBD1	TRBV5-4	TRBJ2-7	CASSGAGTVSSYEQYF	TGTGCCAGCAGCGGGGCCGGGACAGTGAGCTCCTACGAGCAGTACTTC
NA	TRBD2	TRBV5-4	TRBJ2-2	CASSPRLAGGETGELFF	TGTGCCAGCAGCCCTAGACTAGCGGGAGGTGAGACCGGGGAGCTGTTTTTT
NA	TRBD2	TRBV7-2	TRBJ2-7	CASSSVAGGLYEQYF	TGTGCCAGCAGCTCCGTAGCGGGGGGGCTCTACGAGCAGTACTTC
NA	NA	TRBV10-3	TRBJ1-1	CAIKREPGIYTEAFF	TGTGCCATCAAGAGAGAGCCAGGGATTTACACTGAAGCTTTCTTT
NA	NA	TRBV4-1	TRBJ2-2	CASSQGGVQGRATGELFF	TGCGCCAGCAGCCAAGGGGGGGTTCAGGGGAGGGCCACCGGGGAGCTGTTTTTT
few	TRBD1	TRBV6-5	TRBJ1-3	CASSKTGKYGNTIYF	TGTGCCAGCAGCAAGACAGGGAAATATGGAAACACCATATATTTT
NA	NA	TRBV7-9	TRBJ1-2	CSSSLDSDGYTF	TGTTCCAGCAGCCTCGACAGTGATGGCTACACCTTC
NA	TRBD2	TRBV27	TRBJ2-3	CASSLARLADGTDTQYF	TGTGCCAGCAGTTTAGCCCGACTAGCGGATGGCACAGATACGCAGTATTTT
NA	TRBD1	TRBV5-4	TRBJ1-2	CASTRTGENYGYTF	TGTGCCAGCACCAGGACAGGGGAAAATTATGGCTACACCTTC
NA	NA	TRBV6-5	TRBJ1-1	CASSYSKHMNTEAFF	TGTGCCAGCAGTTATAGCAAGCACATGAACACTGAAGCTTTCTTT
NA	TRBD2	TRBV5-1	TRBJ2-2	CASIAGENTGELFF	TGCGCCAGCATAGCGGGGGAGAACACCGGGGAGCTGTTTTTT